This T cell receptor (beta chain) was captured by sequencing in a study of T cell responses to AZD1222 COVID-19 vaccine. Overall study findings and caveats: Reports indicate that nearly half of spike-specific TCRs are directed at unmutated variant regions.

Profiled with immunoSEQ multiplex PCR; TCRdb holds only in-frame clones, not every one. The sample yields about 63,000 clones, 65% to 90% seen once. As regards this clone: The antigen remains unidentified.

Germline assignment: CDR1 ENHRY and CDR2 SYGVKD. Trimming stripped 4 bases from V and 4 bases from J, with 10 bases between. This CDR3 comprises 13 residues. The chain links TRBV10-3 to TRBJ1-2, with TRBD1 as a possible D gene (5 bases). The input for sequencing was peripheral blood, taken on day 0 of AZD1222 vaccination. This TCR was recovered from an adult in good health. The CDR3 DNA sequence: TGTGCCATCAGTGTGAACAGGACCTATGGCTACACCTTC. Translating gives CAISVNRTYGYTF.